One and the same sample provided the 9 T cell receptor beta chains below, sequenced in a study of blood T cell repertoires in COVID-19. Data came from immunoSEQ multiplex PCR; TCRdb stores just in-frame clones and leaves some out. Of approximately 100,000 clones listed, roughly 92% were seen once; the top ten hold around 5.8%. Specimen: peripheral blood. The source is a man aged 50 or older with active COVID-19.

The chain has TRBV12-3 or TRBV12-4 and TRBJ1-2, with a tentative D call TRBD1 (6 bases). Trimming cost V 6 bases and J 2 bases, with 10 bases left between them. This CDR3 spans 13 amino acids. CDR3 amino acids: CASSPGQNYGYTF. The CDR3 DNA follows: TGTGCCAGCAGCCCCGGACAGAACTATGGCTACACCTTC.

The chain employs TRBV2 and TRBJ1-4; TRBD1 might be the D (5 bases). The CDR3 contains 17 residues. Trimming removed 8 bases from V and 8 bases from J, with 27 bases in between. CDR1 SNHLY and CDR2 FYNNEI come from the germline V gene. The CDR3 loop reads CASRLGEPFSGVEKLFF. CDR3 sequence (DNA): TGTGCCAGCCGCCTAGGGGAGCCTTTTTCGGGAGTCGAAAAACTGTTTTTT.

The chain joins TRBV7-3 to TRBJ2-1; 7 nucleotides agree with TRBD2. From germline, CDR1 is SGHTA and CDR2 FQGTGA. This CDR3 region has 17 residues. With V trimmed by 3 bases and J by 4 bases, 12 bases remained unmatched. The CDR3 DNA sequence: TGTGCCAGCAGCTTGGTGGGTTCTAGCGGAGTATACAATGAGCAGTTCTTC. This encodes CASSLVGSSGVYNEQFF.

The CDR3 nucleotides are TGTGCCACCAGTGATACGGTGGTAGATGAGCAGTTCTTC. This encodes CATSDTVVDEQFF. The chain uses TRBV24-1 and TRBJ2-1, with D unclear. This CDR3 spans 13 amino acids. With 3 bases removed from V and 8 bases from J, the gap between germline ends came to 10 bases. CDR1 and CDR2 from the germline V gene are KGHDR and SFDVKD.

J is TRBJ2-7 and V is TRBV11-2; the match to TRBD2 covers 7 bases. The J segment lost 2 bases and the V segment lost 1 base, leaving 11 bases of the junction unmatched. CDR3 length: 17 amino acids. Germline values: CDR1 SGHAT, CDR2 FQNNGV. The CDR3 nucleotides read TGTGCCAGCAGCTTAGGATCGGGGACTACCGCACCCTACGAGCAGTACTTC. Translated: CASSLGSGTTAPYEQYF.

The sample holds one count of this clone. The rearrangement joins TRBV3-1 (or the pseudogene TRBV3-2) to TRBJ1-4; D remains ambiguous. The germline V and J ends were trimmed by 2 bases and 4 bases, with 2 bases remaining between them. The CDR3 runs to 12 residues. Per germline, CDR1 LGHDT and CDR2 YNNKEL (reference sequence). CDR3 in amino acids: CASSQLNEKLFF. The DNA for the CDR3 is TGTGCCAGCAGCCAACTTAATGAAAAACTGTTTTTT.

The chain carries TRBV11-2 and TRBJ2-5; the D gene is possibly TRBD2 (7 bases). The CDR3 totals 17 residues. V gave up 1 base and J gave up 8 bases, with 23 bases separating them. Germline CDR1 reads SGHAT; CDR2 reads FQNNGV. CDR3 loop: CASSLVFFAGRGGTQYF. CDR3 nucleotides: TGTGCCAGCAGCTTAGTGTTCTTCGCGGGAAGGGGGGGTACCCAGTACTTC.

J is TRBJ2-2 and V is TRBV6-4, with 11 bases matching TRBD1. Trimming cost V 5 bases and J 5 bases; bases outside gene matches: 7. CDR1 is MRHNA and CDR2 is SNTAGT in the germline V gene. The CDR3 extends over 16 amino acids. In DNA, the CDR3 is TGTGCCAGCAGTCCTACGGACAGGGGGCTTACCGGGGAGCTGTTTTTT. Its translation is CASSPTDRGLTGELFF.

V is TRBV6-6 and J is TRBJ1-5, with D maybe TRBD1 (5 bases). V gave up 6 bases and J gave up 6 bases, with 15 bases separating them. The CDR3 is 14 amino acids. Germline CDR1 reads MNHNY; CDR2 reads SVGAGI (reference sequence). In DNA, the CDR3 is TGTGCCAGCAGCTCCACTGGGGGGGTTCAGCCCCAGCATTTT. Residues: CASSSTGGVQPQHF.